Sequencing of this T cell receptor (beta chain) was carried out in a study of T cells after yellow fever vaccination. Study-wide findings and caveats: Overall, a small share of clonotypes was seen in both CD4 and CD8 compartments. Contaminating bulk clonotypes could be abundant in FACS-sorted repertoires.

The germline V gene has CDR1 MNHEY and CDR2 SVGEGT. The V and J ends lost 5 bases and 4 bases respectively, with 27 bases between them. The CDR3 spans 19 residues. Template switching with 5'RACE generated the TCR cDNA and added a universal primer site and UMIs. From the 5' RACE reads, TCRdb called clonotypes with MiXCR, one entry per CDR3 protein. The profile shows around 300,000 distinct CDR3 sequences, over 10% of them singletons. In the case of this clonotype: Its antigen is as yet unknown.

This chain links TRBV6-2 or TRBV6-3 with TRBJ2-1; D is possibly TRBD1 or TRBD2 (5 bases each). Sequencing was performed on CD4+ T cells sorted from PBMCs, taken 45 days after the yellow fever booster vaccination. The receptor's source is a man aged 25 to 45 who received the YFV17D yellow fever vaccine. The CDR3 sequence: CASSLSPGLGGKPYNEQFF. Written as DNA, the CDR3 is TGTGCCAGCAGTCTTTCACCAGGGTTAGGAGGTAAACCGTACAATGAGCAGTTCTTC.